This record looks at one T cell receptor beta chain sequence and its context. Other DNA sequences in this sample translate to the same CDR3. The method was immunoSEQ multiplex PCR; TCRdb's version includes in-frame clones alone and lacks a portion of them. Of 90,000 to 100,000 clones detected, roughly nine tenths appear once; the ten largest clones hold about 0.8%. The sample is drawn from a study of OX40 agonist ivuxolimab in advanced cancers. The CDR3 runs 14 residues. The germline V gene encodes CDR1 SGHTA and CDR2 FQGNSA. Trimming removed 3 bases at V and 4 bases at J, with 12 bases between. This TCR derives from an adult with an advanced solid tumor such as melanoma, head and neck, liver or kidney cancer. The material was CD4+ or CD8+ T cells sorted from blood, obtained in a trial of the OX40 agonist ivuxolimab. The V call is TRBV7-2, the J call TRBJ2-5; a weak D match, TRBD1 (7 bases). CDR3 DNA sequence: TGTGCCAGCAGCTTTGGTCAGGGGGGAGAGACCCAGTACTTC. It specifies CASSFGQGGETQYF.